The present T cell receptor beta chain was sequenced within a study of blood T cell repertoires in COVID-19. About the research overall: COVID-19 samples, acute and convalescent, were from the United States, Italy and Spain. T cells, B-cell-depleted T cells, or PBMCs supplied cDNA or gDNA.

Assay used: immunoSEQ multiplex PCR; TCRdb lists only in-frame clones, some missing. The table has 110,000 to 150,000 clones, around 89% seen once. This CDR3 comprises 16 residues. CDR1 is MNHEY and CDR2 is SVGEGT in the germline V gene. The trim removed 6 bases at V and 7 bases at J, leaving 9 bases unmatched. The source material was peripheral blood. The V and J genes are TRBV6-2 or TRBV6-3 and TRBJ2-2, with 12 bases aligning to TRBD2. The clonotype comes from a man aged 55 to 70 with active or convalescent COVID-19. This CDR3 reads CASSHGLAGTNGELFF. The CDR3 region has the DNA TGTGCCAGCAGCCACGGACTAGCGGGAACCAACGGGGAGCTGTTTTTT.